This T cell receptor beta chain was sequenced for a study of cytomegalovirus exposure and HLA in healthy donors. Study findings and constraints: When analyzed later, the rates of TCR association showed variation by HLA locus, with DRB1 the most and HLA-C the fewest.

This clone is a singleton in its sample. Its antigen remains unknown. PCR involved 60 Vbeta and 13 Jbeta primers. In the authors' workflow: A follow-up analysis tallied around 80 million unique TCR beta chains, approximately 10 million shared. Assay: immunoSEQ multiplex PCR; the TCRdb copy retains only in-frame clones and omits some. V and J calls plus clone size are reproduced from that table; the DNA served to infer D and trimming. The data show under 200,000 clones, 60% to 80% seen once. The CDR3 length is 14 residues. Germline loops: CDR1 MDHEN, CDR2 SYDVKM. Trimming pared 10 bases from V and 3 bases from J, leaving 16 bases between.

Sample: PBMCs. V usage is TRBV28 and J usage is TRBJ1-5; D is perhaps TRBD1 (6 bases). This TCR was recovered from a man aged 55 to 70 in good health and CMV-seronegative. CDR3 loop: CAIRVGGDNQPQHF. CDR3 in DNA: TGTGCCATCCGGGTAGGGGGGGACAATCAGCCCCAGCATTTT.